The rows below give T cell receptor beta chains drawn from one sample of a study of early T cells in non-severe SARS-CoV-2 infection. TCRdb itself ran the 5' RACE reads through MiXCR, one entry per CDR3 protein. The top ten hold around 5% of the sample, which has some 57,000 distinct CDR3 sequences, around 12% seen once. Sequences were obtained from whole blood. The receptors derive from an adult who was a healthcare worker with PCR-confirmed SARS-CoV-2 infection or an uninfected control (not recorded which). Each CDR3 is given with its conserved first and last residue. The D gene is left open where the match is weak. A row's size may be missing; if present it is once, few, many or a size class.

j_gene: TRBJ1-1; v_gene: TRBV7-3; abundance: .; d_gene: .; CDR3aa: CASSLILGTEAFF; CDR3nt: TGTGCCAGCAGCTTAATCCTGGGCACTGAAGCTTTCTTT
j_gene: TRBJ2-7; v_gene: TRBV27; abundance: few; d_gene: TRBD1; CDR3aa: CASSRTGAQYSYEQYF; CDR3nt: TGTGCCAGCAGCCGGACAGGGGCCCAATATTCCTACGAGCAGTACTTC
j_gene: TRBJ2-1; v_gene: TRBV24-1; abundance: few; d_gene: .; CDR3aa: CATSDLQSGPELSVFF; CDR3nt: TGTGCCACCAGTGATTTGCAATCAGGGCCGGAGCTTTCGGTGTTCTTC
j_gene: TRBJ1-6; v_gene: TRBV2; abundance: .; d_gene: TRBD1; CDR3aa: CAIGPGQGVSPLHF; CDR3nt: TGTGCCATCGGACCGGGACAGGGGGTTTCACCCCTCCACTTT
j_gene: TRBJ1-1; v_gene: TRBV30; abundance: .; d_gene: .; CDR3aa: CAWSRRTPRNTEAFF; CDR3nt: TGTGCCTGGAGTCGACGGACACCCAGGAACACTGAAGCTTTCTTT
j_gene: TRBJ1-1; v_gene: TRBV4-3; abundance: .; d_gene: .; CDR3aa: CASSQDGEAEAFF; CDR3nt: TGCGCCAGCAGCCAAGATGGGGAAGCTGAAGCTTTCTTT
j_gene: TRBJ2-3; v_gene: TRBV6-2/TRBV6-3; abundance: once; d_gene: .; CDR3aa: CASSDRGQRADTQYF; CDR3nt: TGTGCCAGCAGTGACCGGGGCCAAAGAGCGGATACGCAGTATTTT
j_gene: TRBJ2-3; v_gene: TRBV4-2; abundance: .; d_gene: TRBD2; CDR3aa: CVSSQDLSSGDRTDTQYF; CDR3nt: TGTGTCAGCAGCCAAGATTTATCTAGCGGGGACCGAACAGATACGCAGTATTTT
j_gene: TRBJ1-1; v_gene: TRBV29-1; abundance: many; d_gene: .; CDR3aa: CSARKVQGDTEAFF; CDR3nt: TGCAGCGCTAGAAAGGTACAGGGAGACACTGAAGCTTTCTTT
j_gene: TRBJ1-1; v_gene: TRBV18; abundance: few; d_gene: TRBD1; CDR3aa: CASSQGADTEAFF; CDR3nt: TGTGCCAGCTCACAGGGGGCAGACACTGAAGCTTTCTTT
j_gene: TRBJ2-2; v_gene: TRBV7-9; abundance: .; d_gene: TRBD2; CDR3aa: CASSWGGANTGELFF; CDR3nt: TGTGCCAGCAGCTGGGGAGGGGCGAACACCGGGGAGCTGTTTTTT
j_gene: TRBJ2-7; v_gene: TRBV9; abundance: .; d_gene: .; CDR3aa: CASSVGPLAGLHEQYF; CDR3nt: TGTGCCAGCAGCGTAGGACCACTCGCGGGGCTCCACGAGCAGTACTTC
j_gene: TRBJ1-4; v_gene: TRBV20-1; abundance: .; d_gene: TRBD1; CDR3aa: CSARGRDSKRGEKLFF; CDR3nt: TGCAGTGCTAGAGGACGGGACAGCAAGCGTGGTGAAAAACTGTTTTTT
j_gene: TRBJ2-1; v_gene: TRBV19; abundance: .; d_gene: TRBD2; CDR3aa: CASSLPPRGGRGNEQFF; CDR3nt: TGTGCCAGTAGTCTACCTCCCAGAGGCGGGAGAGGCAATGAGCAGTTCTTC
j_gene: TRBJ2-7; v_gene: TRBV6-6; abundance: .; d_gene: TRBD2; CDR3aa: CASRSGVPHEQYF; CDR3nt: TGTGCCAGCAGGAGCGGGGTCCCCCACGAGCAGTACTTC
j_gene: TRBJ2-1; v_gene: TRBV7-2; abundance: few; d_gene: TRBD2; CDR3aa: CASSSLAGGISYNEQFF; CDR3nt: TGTGCCAGCAGCTCCCTAGCGGGAGGTATATCCTACAATGAGCAGTTCTTC
j_gene: TRBJ1-5; v_gene: TRBV2; abundance: .; d_gene: .; CDR3aa: CASGRGASNQPQHF; CDR3nt: TGTGCCAGTGGACGTGGGGCTAGCAATCAGCCCCAGCATTTT
j_gene: TRBJ2-1; v_gene: TRBV5-1; abundance: few; d_gene: .; CDR3aa: CASSSSTGSSYNEQFF; CDR3nt: TGCGCCAGCAGCTCTTCCACAGGGAGCTCCTACAATGAGCAGTTCTTC
j_gene: TRBJ2-5; v_gene: TRBV10-2; abundance: .; d_gene: TRBD1; CDR3aa: CGTGQAQETQYF; CDR3nt: TGCGGGACCGGACAGGCTCAAGAGACCCAGTACTTC
j_gene: TRBJ2-1; v_gene: TRBV29-1; abundance: many; d_gene: .; CDR3aa: CSAREYNEQFF; CDR3nt: TGCAGCGCGCGGGAATACAATGAGCAGTTCTTC
j_gene: TRBJ2-2; v_gene: TRBV28; abundance: .; d_gene: .; CDR3aa: CASSPHNREIGELFF; CDR3nt: TGTGCCAGCAGTCCCCACAACAGGGAGATCGGGGAGCTGTTTTTT
j_gene: TRBJ1-2; v_gene: TRBV5-1; abundance: .; d_gene: .; CDR3aa: CASRDTEGGYTF; CDR3nt: TGCGCCAGCAGGGACACTGAAGGCGGCTACACCTTC
j_gene: TRBJ2-1; v_gene: TRBV9; abundance: .; d_gene: .; CDR3aa: CASSLFNEQFF; CDR3nt: TGTGCCAGCAGCCTATTCAATGAGCAGTTCTTC
j_gene: TRBJ1-4; v_gene: TRBV7-9; abundance: .; d_gene: .; CDR3aa: CASKQMKNCFF; CDR3nt: .
j_gene: TRBJ2-3; v_gene: TRBV6-6; abundance: .; d_gene: .; CDR3aa: CATERVVLTDTQYF; CDR3nt: TGTGCCACCGAGCGGGTCGTCCTCACAGATACGCAGTATTTT
j_gene: TRBJ2-1; v_gene: TRBV20-1; abundance: .; d_gene: TRBD1; CDR3aa: CSAREQTGYFHEQFF; CDR3nt: TGCAGTGCTAGAGAGCAGACAGGGTATTTCCATGAGCAGTTCTTC
j_gene: TRBJ2-7; v_gene: TRBV4-1; abundance: .; d_gene: TRBD1; CDR3aa: CASSQDLQGAPYEQYF; CDR3nt: TGCGCCAGCAGCCAAGATCTACAGGGGGCCCCCTACGAGCAGTACTTC
j_gene: TRBJ2-1; v_gene: TRBV7-2; abundance: many; d_gene: .; CDR3aa: CASSLGSGWNEQFF; CDR3nt: TGTGCCAGCAGCTTGGGCTCCGGGTGGAATGAGCAGTTCTTC
j_gene: TRBJ1-5; v_gene: TRBV7-9; abundance: few; d_gene: TRBD1; CDR3aa: CASSPGGWDQPQHF; CDR3nt: TGTGCCAGCAGCCCAGGGGGATGGGATCAGCCCCAGCATTTT
j_gene: TRBJ2-7; v_gene: TRBV18; abundance: .; d_gene: TRBD1; CDR3aa: CASSPGRGTYEQYF; CDR3nt: TGTGCCAGCTCACCTGGCAGGGGGACCTACGAGCAGTACTTC
j_gene: TRBJ1-5; v_gene: TRBV6-1; abundance: many; d_gene: .; CDR3aa: CASSTDGYEPQHF; CDR3nt: TGTGCCAGCAGTACCGACGGGTATGAGCCCCAGCATTTT
j_gene: TRBJ2-7; v_gene: TRBV7-8; abundance: .; d_gene: .; CDR3aa: CASSLGPGLMYEQYF; CDR3nt: TGTGCCAGCAGCTTAGGCCCAGGGCTTATGTACGAGCAGTACTTC
j_gene: TRBJ2-3; v_gene: TRBV20-1; abundance: .; d_gene: .; CDR3aa: CSARNTATDTQYF; CDR3nt: TGCAGTGCTAGAAACACCGCGACAGATACGCAGTATTTT
j_gene: TRBJ2-1; v_gene: TRBV4-1; abundance: few; d_gene: TRBD2; CDR3aa: CASSQVERGGGNEQFF; CDR3nt: TGCGCCAGCAGCCAAGTGGAGCGGGGGGGCGGCAATGAGCAGTTCTTC
j_gene: TRBJ2-1; v_gene: TRBV7-2; abundance: .; d_gene: .; CDR3aa: CASSLTTHSYNEQFF; CDR3nt: TGTGCCAGCAGCTTAACCACACACTCCTACAATGAGCAGTTCTTC
j_gene: TRBJ2-5; v_gene: TRBV4-1; abundance: many; d_gene: .; CDR3aa: CASSPGVEVEETQYF; CDR3nt: TGCGCCAGCAGCCCGGGTGTTGAGGTCGAAGAGACCCAGTACTTC
j_gene: TRBJ1-1; v_gene: TRBV30; abundance: many; d_gene: .; CDR3aa: CAWSKGSNTEAFF; CDR3nt: TGTGCCTGGAGTAAGGGGTCGAACACTGAAGCTTTCTTT
j_gene: TRBJ2-1; v_gene: TRBV7-2; abundance: .; d_gene: .; CDR3aa: CASSFNFGGEQFF; CDR3nt: TGTGCCAGCAGCTTTAATTTCGGTGGGGAGCAGTTCTTC
j_gene: TRBJ2-7; v_gene: TRBV11-2; abundance: many; d_gene: TRBD1; CDR3aa: CASSSGTGIYEQYF; CDR3nt: TGTGCCAGCAGCTCAGGGACAGGGATCTACGAGCAGTACTTC
j_gene: TRBJ2-1; v_gene: TRBV11-2; abundance: .; d_gene: .; CDR3aa: CASKYAGTNSYNEQFF; CDR3nt: TGTGCCAGCAAATACGCCGGGACAAACTCCTACAATGAGCAGTTCTTC
j_gene: TRBJ1-6; v_gene: TRBV18; abundance: .; d_gene: .; CDR3aa: CASSPRGNSPLHF; CDR3nt: TGTGCCAGCTCACCACGGGGGAATTCACCCCTCCACTTT
j_gene: TRBJ2-7; v_gene: TRBV20-1; abundance: many; d_gene: TRBD2; CDR3aa: CSARDQGLAGYEQYF; CDR3nt: TGCAGTGCTAGAGATCAAGGCCTAGCGGGCTACGAGCAGTACTTC
j_gene: TRBJ2-1; v_gene: TRBV5-6; abundance: few; d_gene: .; CDR3aa: CASSLGLGSNEQFF; CDR3nt: TGTGCCAGCAGCTTAGGACTGGGGTCCAATGAGCAGTTCTTC
j_gene: TRBJ2-2; v_gene: TRBV24-1; abundance: .; d_gene: TRBD2; CDR3aa: CATSLAGVGIGELFF; CDR3nt: TGTGCCACCAGTCTGGCGGGAGTCGGAATCGGGGAGCTGTTTTTT
j_gene: TRBJ1-1; v_gene: TRBV5-4; abundance: .; d_gene: .; CDR3aa: CATKEGGMNTEAFF; CDR3nt: TGTGCCACTAAAGAGGGTGGGATGAACACTGAAGCTTTCTTT
j_gene: TRBJ1-1; v_gene: TRBV7-2; abundance: .; d_gene: TRBD1; CDR3aa: CANSYRTGTEAFF; CDR3nt: TGTGCCAACAGCTACCGGACAGGAACTGAAGCTTTCTTT
j_gene: TRBJ1-1; v_gene: TRBV3-1; abundance: many; d_gene: TRBD1; CDR3aa: CASSKYQTNRGQGYTEAFF; CDR3nt: TGTGCCAGCAGCAAATACCAGACGAATAGAGGACAGGGGTACACTGAAGCTTTCTTT
j_gene: TRBJ1-2; v_gene: TRBV12-3/TRBV12-4; abundance: many; d_gene: .; CDR3aa: CASSSSLWTPTRVYGYTF; CDR3nt: TGTGCCAGCAGTTCCTCTCTCTGGACCCCCACTAGAGTCTATGGCTACACCTTC
j_gene: TRBJ1-6; v_gene: TRBV3-1; abundance: few; d_gene: .; CDR3aa: CASSGDGDSPLHF; CDR3nt: TGTGCCAGCAGCGGGGACGGGGATAGCCCCCTCCACTTT
j_gene: TRBJ2-1; v_gene: TRBV20-1; abundance: .; d_gene: .; CDR3aa: CSARREQGWYYNEQFF; CDR3nt: TGCAGTGCCAGAAGGGAGCAGGGGTGGTACTACAATGAGCAGTTCTTC
j_gene: TRBJ1-4; v_gene: TRBV11-2; abundance: few; d_gene: .; CDR3aa: CASSPRGGEKLFF; CDR3nt: TGTGCCAGCAGCCCCAGAGGTGGTGAAAAACTGTTTTTT